The rows below give T cell receptor beta chains drawn from one sample of a study of beta chain features in type 1 diabetes. The data were produced by immunoSEQ multiplex PCR, yet TCRdb's version contains in-frame clones alone and is incomplete. Altogether 35,000 to 45,000 clones are present, 64% being singletons, with the ten largest covering 2% to 2.5%. Input material: Tregs from blood. The receptors originated from a woman in her 30s in good health. Both conserved end residues are part of each CDR3. The D gene is left open where the match is weak. Some rows mark clone size as missing; the rest say once, few, many or name a class of expanded clone.

clone_size: NA
d_call: NA
j_call: TRBJ2-5
v_call: TRBV5-1
cdr3_nt: TGCGCCAGCAGCTTCTCCCGGGACAGGGGGCCAAGACTAGCGGGGCAAGAGACCCAGTACTTC
cdr3_aa: CASSFSRDRGPRLAGQETQYF

clone_size: NA
d_call: TRBD1
j_call: TRBJ2-4
v_call: TRBV7-9
cdr3_nt: TGTGCCAGCAGCTTAGGTCAGGGGGCTGCCAAAAACATTCAGTACTTC
cdr3_aa: CASSLGQGAAKNIQYF

clone_size: NA
d_call: NA
j_call: TRBJ2-2
v_call: TRBV27
cdr3_nt: TGTGCCAGCAGTTTTGCCGGGAGAATCGGCGGGGAGCTGTTTTTT
cdr3_aa: CASSFAGRIGGELFF

clone_size: NA
d_call: TRBD1
j_call: TRBJ1-1
v_call: TRBV4-3
cdr3_nt: TGCGCCAGCAGCCAAGGGACCTTCAGGGGGACTGAAGCTTTCTTT
cdr3_aa: CASSQGTFRGTEAFF

clone_size: NA
d_call: TRBD1
j_call: TRBJ1-2
v_call: TRBV6-6
cdr3_nt: TGTGCCAGCAGTACCGGACAGGGGGTCGGCTACACCTTC
cdr3_aa: CASSTGQGVGYTF

clone_size: NA
d_call: NA
j_call: TRBJ1-1
v_call: TRBV7-9
cdr3_nt: TGTGCCAGCATTCGAAATACGGGGGGCGAGACTGAAGCTTTCTTT
cdr3_aa: CASIRNTGGETEAFF

clone_size: NA
d_call: NA
j_call: TRBJ1-1
v_call: TRBV14
cdr3_nt: TGTGCCAGCAGCCAAGTCGGAGGGCATGAAGCTTTCTTT
cdr3_aa: CASSQVGGHEAFF

clone_size: NA
d_call: NA
j_call: TRBJ1-5
v_call: TRBV21-1
cdr3_nt: TGTGCCAGCAGCAAAGTTCGGACAAGTTATCAGCCCCAGCATTTT
cdr3_aa: CASSKVRTSYQPQHF

clone_size: once
d_call: TRBD2
j_call: TRBJ2-3
v_call: TRBV29-1
cdr3_nt: TGCAGCGTTGAACGGCTAGCGGGTACAGATACGCAGTATTTT
cdr3_aa: CSVERLAGTDTQYF

clone_size: NA
d_call: TRBD2
j_call: TRBJ2-5
v_call: TRBV29-1
cdr3_nt: TGCAGCGTCCTCCGACTAGGGACTAGCGAGGAGACCCAGTACTTC
cdr3_aa: CSVLRLGTSEETQYF

clone_size: NA
d_call: NA
j_call: TRBJ1-2
v_call: TRBV14
cdr3_nt: TGTGCCAGCAGCCCACAGGGCTTAGGTGGCTACACCTTC
cdr3_aa: CASSPQGLGGYTF

clone_size: once
d_call: TRBD2
j_call: TRBJ2-7
v_call: TRBV28
cdr3_nt: TGTGCCAGTAGCAGCGGGAGGGGATTAAAAGGGCCATCCTACGAGCAGTACTTC
cdr3_aa: CASSSGRGLKGPSYEQYF

clone_size: NA
d_call: TRBD2
j_call: TRBJ2-7
v_call: TRBV6-1
cdr3_nt: TGTGCCAGCAGTAGGACTAGCGGGCATTCCTACGAGCAGTACTTC
cdr3_aa: CASSRTSGHSYEQYF

clone_size: few
d_call: NA
j_call: TRBJ1-1
v_call: TRBV29-1
cdr3_nt: TGCAGCGTTGAAGCAGGGCGGAGCACTGAAGCTTTCTTT
cdr3_aa: CSVEAGRSTEAFF

clone_size: NA
d_call: NA
j_call: TRBJ2-2
v_call: TRBV6-1
cdr3_nt: TGTGCCAGCAGTGAAGTCAGGGCCGACACCGGGGAGCTGTTTTTT
cdr3_aa: CASSEVRADTGELFF

clone_size: NA
d_call: TRBD1
j_call: TRBJ2-1
v_call: TRBV5-5
cdr3_nt: TGTGCCAGCAGCTTTCGTTTCGGACAGGGAAGGAATGAGCAGTTCTTC
cdr3_aa: CASSFRFGQGRNEQFF

clone_size: once
d_call: TRBD1
j_call: TRBJ1-2
v_call: TRBV4-3
cdr3_nt: TGCGCCAGCAGCCAAGTTCTTCAGGGGGCAAGGGATGGCTACACCTTC
cdr3_aa: CASSQVLQGARDGYTF

clone_size: NA
d_call: TRBD2
j_call: TRBJ2-3
v_call: TRBV7-7
cdr3_nt: TGTGCTAGCAGCATTAGACTAGCGGCAGATACGCAGTATTTT
cdr3_aa: CASSIRLAADTQYF

clone_size: NA
d_call: NA
j_call: TRBJ1-2
v_call: TRBV9
cdr3_nt: TGTGCCAGCAGCGTAGATCCAGGGGCGGCTAACTATGGCTACACCTTC
cdr3_aa: CASSVDPGAANYGYTF

clone_size: NA
d_call: TRBD1
j_call: TRBJ1-4
v_call: TRBV5-1
cdr3_nt: TGCGCCAGCAGCACACAGGGGCGAATCACGGAAAAACTGTTTTTT
cdr3_aa: CASSTQGRITEKLFF

clone_size: NA
d_call: TRBD2
j_call: TRBJ2-5
v_call: TRBV5-1
cdr3_nt: TGCGCCAGCAGCTTGGCCGGGGCTAGCGGGAGTTTATCAGAGACCCAGTACTTC
cdr3_aa: CASSLAGASGSLSETQYF

clone_size: NA
d_call: NA
j_call: TRBJ2-1
v_call: TRBV2
cdr3_nt: TGTGCCAGCAATCTTGCTAGCGTCAATGAGCAGTTCTTC
cdr3_aa: CASNLASVNEQFF

clone_size: few
d_call: NA
j_call: TRBJ1-5
v_call: TRBV18
cdr3_nt: TGTGCCAGCTCACCAACGAGGGAAAAACCCCAGCATTTT
cdr3_aa: CASSPTREKPQHF

clone_size: NA
d_call: NA
j_call: TRBJ2-7
v_call: TRBV7-9
cdr3_nt: TGTGCCAGCAGCCCCCCAGCGAAATCCTACGAGCAGTACTTC
cdr3_aa: CASSPPAKSYEQYF

clone_size: NA
d_call: TRBD2
j_call: TRBJ2-7
v_call: TRBV7-2
cdr3_nt: TGTGCCAGCAGTTTCAGCGGGAGCGGCTCCTACGAGCAGTACTTC
cdr3_aa: CASSFSGSGSYEQYF

clone_size: NA
d_call: TRBD2
j_call: TRBJ2-7
v_call: TRBV7-2
cdr3_nt: TGTGCCAGCAGCTTAGGACTAGCGGGAGTTCGGGAGCAGTACTTC
cdr3_aa: CASSLGLAGVREQYF

clone_size: NA
d_call: NA
j_call: TRBJ2-3
v_call: TRBV11-3
cdr3_nt: TGTGCCAGCAGCTTTGGAGGGGGCGGGACAGATACGCAGTATTTT
cdr3_aa: CASSFGGGGTDTQYF

clone_size: NA
d_call: NA
j_call: TRBJ2-2
v_call: TRBV15
cdr3_nt: TGTGCCACCAGCAGAGTTTTTGCGGCGAACACCGGGGAGCTGTTTTTT
cdr3_aa: CATSRVFAANTGELFF

clone_size: NA
d_call: TRBD2
j_call: TRBJ2-1
v_call: TRBV11-2
cdr3_nt: TGTGCCAGCAGCCAGGGACTAGCGGGAGGACACAATGAGCAGTTCTTC
cdr3_aa: CASSQGLAGGHNEQFF

clone_size: NA
d_call: NA
j_call: TRBJ1-2
v_call: TRBV6-6
cdr3_nt: TGTGCCAGCACTTACCAGGGTCCTCCTTATGGCTACACCTTC
cdr3_aa: CASTYQGPPYGYTF

clone_size: NA
d_call: NA
j_call: TRBJ2-1
v_call: TRBV18
cdr3_nt: TGTGCCAGCTCACCTATGGGCGACTCCTACAATGAGCAGTTCTTC
cdr3_aa: CASSPMGDSYNEQFF

clone_size: NA
d_call: NA
j_call: TRBJ2-1
v_call: TRBV7-8
cdr3_nt: TGTGCCAGCAGCCTCAGGACTGGAGACAATGAGCAGTTCTTC
cdr3_aa: CASSLRTGDNEQFF

clone_size: few
d_call: NA
j_call: TRBJ1-1
v_call: TRBV21-1
cdr3_nt: TGTGCCAGCAGCGACGGACAGGGGGCGTCGAAGAACACTGAAGCTTTCTTT
cdr3_aa: CASSDGQGASKNTEAFF

clone_size: NA
d_call: NA
j_call: TRBJ2-7
v_call: TRBV2
cdr3_nt: TGTGCCAGCAGCGGGGAGTACGAGCAGTACTTC
cdr3_aa: CASSGEYEQYF

clone_size: NA
d_call: TRBD1
j_call: TRBJ2-7
v_call: TRBV19
cdr3_nt: TGTGCCAGTATGGCCGGGACAGGAACTTACGAGCAGTACTTC
cdr3_aa: CASMAGTGTYEQYF

clone_size: NA
d_call: TRBD2
j_call: TRBJ2-1
v_call: TRBV28
cdr3_nt: TGTGCCAGCCAGCCGGGGACTAACAAGAATGAGCAGTTCTTC
cdr3_aa: CASQPGTNKNEQFF

clone_size: NA
d_call: TRBD2
j_call: TRBJ2-1
v_call: TRBV5-1
cdr3_nt: TGCGCCAGCAGCTTTAGACTAGCGGGAGGGTCCACGCTTTACAATGAGCAGTTCTTC
cdr3_aa: CASSFRLAGGSTLYNEQFF

clone_size: NA
d_call: NA
j_call: TRBJ2-7
v_call: TRBV7-8
cdr3_nt: TGTGCCAGCAGCTCACAGGGATCCGAGCAGTACTTC
cdr3_aa: CASSSQGSEQYF

clone_size: NA
d_call: NA
j_call: TRBJ2-1
v_call: TRBV29-1
cdr3_nt: TGCAGCGCACTAGTGACCTCGCGTGAGCAGTTCTTC
cdr3_aa: CSALVTSREQFF

clone_size: NA
d_call: NA
j_call: TRBJ2-1
v_call: TRBV11-2
cdr3_nt: TGTGCCGCGGCGACCGGGTACAATGAGCAGTTCTTC
cdr3_aa: CAAATGYNEQFF

clone_size: NA
d_call: TRBD1
j_call: TRBJ2-3
v_call: TRBV5-1
cdr3_nt: TGCGCCAGCAGCCCGGGACAGGGGGCAGATACGCAGTATTTT
cdr3_aa: CASSPGQGADTQYF

clone_size: NA
d_call: NA
j_call: TRBJ1-3
v_call: TRBV11-2
cdr3_nt: TGTGCCAGCAGCTCGGACAACTCTGGAAACACCATATATTTT
cdr3_aa: CASSSDNSGNTIYF

clone_size: NA
d_call: TRBD1
j_call: TRBJ2-2
v_call: TRBV18
cdr3_nt: TGTGCCAGTGCCGGGACAGGGAACACCGGGGAGCTGTTTTTT
cdr3_aa: CASAGTGNTGELFF

clone_size: NA
d_call: NA
j_call: TRBJ2-2
v_call: TRBV23-1
cdr3_nt: TGCGCCAGCAGTAACGTACACAGGGCACAAAGCGAACACCGGGGAGCTGTTTTT
cdr3_aa: CASSNVHRAQSEHRGAVF

clone_size: NA
d_call: NA
j_call: TRBJ1-2
v_call: TRBV28
cdr3_nt: TGTGCCAGCGGCCGGACAAGCCCCTATGGCTACACCTTC
cdr3_aa: CASGRTSPYGYTF

clone_size: NA
d_call: NA
j_call: TRBJ2-3
v_call: TRBV5-1
cdr3_nt: TGCGCCAGCAGCTTGGTTCCGCGAACGGGTCCAGATACGCAGTATTTT
cdr3_aa: CASSLVPRTGPDTQYF